This T cell receptor (beta chain) was identified in a study of shared clonotypes between healthy human individuals. Looking at the study overall: Contributing individuals were a couple of females and a few males aged 18 to 49.

Using immunoSEQ multiplex PCR, the repertoire was profiled, and TCRdb retains in-frame clones only, with some absent. Of some 500,000 clones in the sample, 90% to 96% were seen once. On this clone itself: Its specificity is not known.

Germline values: CDR1 MNHNS, CDR2 SASEGT. Trimming cost V 4 bases and J 5 bases; bases outside gene matches: 13. The CDR3 runs 17 residues. Regarding the study as a whole: Expectations were that clonotype sharing among donors would be affected by sequencing depth. About 5% was the fraction of naive CD4 clonotypes found shared across a few donors.

The sample taken for sequencing was naive CD4+ T cells sorted from blood. Subset of the sample: CD45RA+ positively selected. The chain uses TRBV6-1 and TRBJ1-2; 10 nucleotides match TRBD1. The TCR originated in a woman aged 30 to 39 in good health. CDR3: CASSVWGQGLSRYGYTF. For the CDR3, the DNA is TGTGCCAGCAGTGTTTGGGGACAGGGGCTCTCGAGATATGGCTACACCTTC.